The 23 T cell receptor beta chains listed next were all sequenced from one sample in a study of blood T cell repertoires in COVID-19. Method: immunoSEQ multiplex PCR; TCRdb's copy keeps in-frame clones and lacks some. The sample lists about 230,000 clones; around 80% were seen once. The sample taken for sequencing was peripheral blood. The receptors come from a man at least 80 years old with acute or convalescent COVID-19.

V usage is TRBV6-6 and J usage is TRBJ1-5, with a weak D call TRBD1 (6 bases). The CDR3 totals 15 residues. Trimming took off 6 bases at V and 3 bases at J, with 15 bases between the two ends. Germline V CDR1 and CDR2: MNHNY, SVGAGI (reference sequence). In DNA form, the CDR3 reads TGTGCCAGCAGCTGGGGGCAGGGAAACAATCAGCCCCAGCATTTT. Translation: CASSWGQGNNQPQHF.

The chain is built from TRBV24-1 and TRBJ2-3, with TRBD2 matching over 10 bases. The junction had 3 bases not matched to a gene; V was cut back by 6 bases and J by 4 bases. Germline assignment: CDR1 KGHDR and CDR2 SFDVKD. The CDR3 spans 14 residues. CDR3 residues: CATSIGLAADTQYF. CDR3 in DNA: TGTGCCACCAGTATAGGACTAGCGGCAGATACGCAGTATTTT.

This CDR3 is CASSLMRPGGGGTEAFF. In nucleotides, the CDR3 is TGTGCCAGCAGTTTGATGCGCCCAGGGGGCGGGGGCACTGAAGCTTTCTTT. The genes are TRBV28 and TRBJ1-1; 8 bases are a match to TRBD1. With 3 bases clipped from V and 4 bases from J, the junction kept 13 bases outside the gene matches. This CDR3 is built from 17 residues. Germline-derived CDR1 and CDR2 are MDHEN and SYDVKM.

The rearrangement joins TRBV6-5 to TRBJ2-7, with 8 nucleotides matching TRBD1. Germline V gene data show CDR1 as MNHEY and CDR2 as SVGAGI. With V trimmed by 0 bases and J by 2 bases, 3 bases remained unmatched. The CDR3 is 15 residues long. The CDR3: CASSYSLQGAYEQYF. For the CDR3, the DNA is TGTGCCAGCAGTTACTCTCTACAGGGGGCCTACGAGCAGTACTTC.

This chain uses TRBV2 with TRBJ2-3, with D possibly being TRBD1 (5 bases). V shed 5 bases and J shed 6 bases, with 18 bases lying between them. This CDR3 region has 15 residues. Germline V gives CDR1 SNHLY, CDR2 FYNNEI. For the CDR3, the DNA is TGTGCCAGCAGTAATGCCGGCAGGGCCCCCGATACGCAGTATTTT. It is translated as CASSNAGRAPDTQYF.

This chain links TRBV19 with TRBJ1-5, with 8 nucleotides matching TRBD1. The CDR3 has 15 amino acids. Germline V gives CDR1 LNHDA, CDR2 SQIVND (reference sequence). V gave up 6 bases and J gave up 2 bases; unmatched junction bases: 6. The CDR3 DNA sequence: TGTGCCAGTAGGGCGGGGACAGGCGGCAATCAGCCCCAGCATTTT. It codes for CASRAGTGGNQPQHF.

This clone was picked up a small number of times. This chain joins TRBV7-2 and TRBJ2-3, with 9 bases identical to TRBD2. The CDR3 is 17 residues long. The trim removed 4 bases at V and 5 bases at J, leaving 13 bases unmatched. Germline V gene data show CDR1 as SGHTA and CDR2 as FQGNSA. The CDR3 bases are TGTGCCAGCAGCTCCAGGACCCTCGCGGGGGGGGGAGATACGCAGTATTTT. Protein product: CASSSRTLAGGGDTQYF.

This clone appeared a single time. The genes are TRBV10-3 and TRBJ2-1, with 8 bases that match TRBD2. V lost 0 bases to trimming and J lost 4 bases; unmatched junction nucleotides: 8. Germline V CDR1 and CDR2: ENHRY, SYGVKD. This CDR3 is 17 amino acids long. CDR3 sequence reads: CAISESVGLAGYNEQFF. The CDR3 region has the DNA TGTGCCATCAGTGAGTCGGTAGGGCTAGCGGGTTACAATGAGCAGTTCTTC.

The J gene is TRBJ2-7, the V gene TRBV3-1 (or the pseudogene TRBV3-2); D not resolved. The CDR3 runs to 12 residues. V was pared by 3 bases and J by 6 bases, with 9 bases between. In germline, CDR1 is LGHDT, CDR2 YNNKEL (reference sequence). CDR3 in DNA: TGTGCCAGCAGCCATCTTAGTTCCGAGCAGTACTTC. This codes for CASSHLSSEQYF.

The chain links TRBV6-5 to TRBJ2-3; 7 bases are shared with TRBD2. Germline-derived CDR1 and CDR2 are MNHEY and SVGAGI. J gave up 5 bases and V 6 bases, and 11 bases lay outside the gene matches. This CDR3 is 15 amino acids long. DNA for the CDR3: TGTGCCAGCAGGGTAGCGGGCGCGATGGGAGATACGCAGTATTTT. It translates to CASRVAGAMGDTQYF.

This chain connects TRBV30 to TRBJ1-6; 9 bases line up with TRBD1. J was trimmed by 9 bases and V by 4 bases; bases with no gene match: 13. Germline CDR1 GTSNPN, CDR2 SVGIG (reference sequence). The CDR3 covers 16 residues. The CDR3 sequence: CAWNLLNRGQGSPLHF. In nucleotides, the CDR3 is TGTGCCTGGAACTTACTCAACAGGGGGCAGGGTTCACCCCTCCACTTT.

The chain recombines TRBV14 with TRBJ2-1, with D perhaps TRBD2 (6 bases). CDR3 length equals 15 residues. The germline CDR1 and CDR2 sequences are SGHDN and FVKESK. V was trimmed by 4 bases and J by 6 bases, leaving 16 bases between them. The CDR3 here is CASSRAVMGGNEQFF. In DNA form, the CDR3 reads TGTGCCAGCAGCCGGGCGGTGATGGGGGGCAATGAGCAGTTCTTC.

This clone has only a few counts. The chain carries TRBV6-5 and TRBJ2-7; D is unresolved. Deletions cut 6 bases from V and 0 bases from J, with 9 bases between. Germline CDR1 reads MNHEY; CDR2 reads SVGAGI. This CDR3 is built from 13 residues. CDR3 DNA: TGTGCCAGCAGATCCTCGGTCTCCTACGAGCAGTACTTC. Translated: CASRSSVSYEQYF.

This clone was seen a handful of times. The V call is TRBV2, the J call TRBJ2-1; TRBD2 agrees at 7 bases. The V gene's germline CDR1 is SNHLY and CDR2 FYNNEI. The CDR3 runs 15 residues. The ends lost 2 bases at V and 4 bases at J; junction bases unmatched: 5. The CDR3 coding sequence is TGTGCCAGCAGTGAACTTAGCGGGTCTTACAATGAGCAGTTCTTC. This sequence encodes CASSELSGSYNEQFF.

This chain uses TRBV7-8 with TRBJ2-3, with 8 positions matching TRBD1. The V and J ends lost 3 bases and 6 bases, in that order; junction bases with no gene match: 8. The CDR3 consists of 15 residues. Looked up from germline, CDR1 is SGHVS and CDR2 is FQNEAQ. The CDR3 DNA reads TGTGCCAGCAGCTTCATCGGACAGGGTGCCGATACGCAGTATTTT. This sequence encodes CASSFIGQGADTQYF.

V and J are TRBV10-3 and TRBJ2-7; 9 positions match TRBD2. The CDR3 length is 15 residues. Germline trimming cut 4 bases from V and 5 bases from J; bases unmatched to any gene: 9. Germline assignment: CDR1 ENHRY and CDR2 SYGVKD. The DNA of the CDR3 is TGTGCCATCAGTGGCGGGGGGGCAGTTGTGAACGAGCAGTACTTC. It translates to CAISGGGAVVNEQYF.

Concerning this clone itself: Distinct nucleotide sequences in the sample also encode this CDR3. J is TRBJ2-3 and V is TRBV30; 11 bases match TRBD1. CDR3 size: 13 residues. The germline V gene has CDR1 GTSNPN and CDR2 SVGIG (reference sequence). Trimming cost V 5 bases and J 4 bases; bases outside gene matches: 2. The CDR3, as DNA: TGTGCCTGGGGGACAGGGGGAGCAGATACGCAGTATTTT. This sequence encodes CAWGTGGADTQYF.

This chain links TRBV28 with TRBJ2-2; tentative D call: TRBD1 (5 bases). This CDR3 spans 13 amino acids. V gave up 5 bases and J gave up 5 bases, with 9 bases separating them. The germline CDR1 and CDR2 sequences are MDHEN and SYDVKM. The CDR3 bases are TGTGCCAGCAGTCCCAGGGTTACCGGGGAGCTGTTTTTT. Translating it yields CASSPRVTGELFF.

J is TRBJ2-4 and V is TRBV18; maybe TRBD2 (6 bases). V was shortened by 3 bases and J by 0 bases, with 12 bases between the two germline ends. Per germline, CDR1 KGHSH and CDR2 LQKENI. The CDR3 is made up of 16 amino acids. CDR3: CASSPPDGGAKNIQYF. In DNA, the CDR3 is TGTGCCAGCTCACCGCCGGACGGGGGAGCCAAAAACATTCAGTACTTC.

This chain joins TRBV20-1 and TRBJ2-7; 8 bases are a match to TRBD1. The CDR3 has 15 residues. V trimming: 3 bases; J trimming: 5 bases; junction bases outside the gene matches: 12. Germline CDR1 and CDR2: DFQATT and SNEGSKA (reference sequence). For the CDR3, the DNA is TGCAGTGCTAGTCGCGAAACAGGGGGTCTGGACGAGCAGTACTTC. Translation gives CSASRETGGLDEQYF.

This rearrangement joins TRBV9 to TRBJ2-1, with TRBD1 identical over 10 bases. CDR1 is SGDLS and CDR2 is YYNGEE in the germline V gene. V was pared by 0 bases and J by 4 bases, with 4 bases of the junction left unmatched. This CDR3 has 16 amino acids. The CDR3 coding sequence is TGTGCCAGCAGCGTAGAGGGGACAGGGGTGTACAATGAGCAGTTCTTC. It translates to CASSVEGTGVYNEQFF.

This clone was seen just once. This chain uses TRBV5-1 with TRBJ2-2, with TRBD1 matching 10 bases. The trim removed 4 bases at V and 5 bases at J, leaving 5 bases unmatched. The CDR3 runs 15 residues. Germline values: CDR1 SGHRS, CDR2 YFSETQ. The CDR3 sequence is CASSPGQGGTGELFF. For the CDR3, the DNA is TGCGCCAGCAGCCCAGGACAGGGGGGAACCGGGGAGCTGTTTTTT.

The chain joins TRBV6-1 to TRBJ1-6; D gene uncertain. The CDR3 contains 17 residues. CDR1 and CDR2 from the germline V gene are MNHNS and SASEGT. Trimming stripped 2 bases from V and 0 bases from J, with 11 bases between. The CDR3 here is CASSERMGSSYNSPLHF. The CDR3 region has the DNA TGTGCCAGCAGTGAAAGGATGGGGAGCTCCTATAATTCACCCCTCCACTTT.